This T cell receptor (beta chain) was observed in a study of T cell responses to AZD1222 COVID-19 vaccine. Whole-study results and caveats: There were mostly white British donors and more females than males, and clonal diversity was possibly underestimated.

With respect to this clone: Its cognate antigen is unknown.

CDR1 is LGHNA and CDR2 is YNFKEQ in the germline V gene. The CDR3 spans 16 residues. The junction had 8 bases not matched to a gene; V was cut back by 2 bases and J by 4 bases. Assay used: immunoSEQ multiplex PCR; TCRdb lists only in-frame clones, some missing. The table lists roughly 120,000 clones, 70% to 90% of them singletons. The chain uses TRBV4-2 and TRBJ2-5; 9 bases line up with TRBD2. Sample: peripheral blood, taken on day 0 of AZD1222 vaccination. The receptor was derived from an adult in good health. The DNA of the CDR3 is TGTGCCAGCAGCCAACAGCTAGCGGGGTTTGGAGAGACCCAGTACTTC. Protein sequence: CASSQQLAGFGETQYF.